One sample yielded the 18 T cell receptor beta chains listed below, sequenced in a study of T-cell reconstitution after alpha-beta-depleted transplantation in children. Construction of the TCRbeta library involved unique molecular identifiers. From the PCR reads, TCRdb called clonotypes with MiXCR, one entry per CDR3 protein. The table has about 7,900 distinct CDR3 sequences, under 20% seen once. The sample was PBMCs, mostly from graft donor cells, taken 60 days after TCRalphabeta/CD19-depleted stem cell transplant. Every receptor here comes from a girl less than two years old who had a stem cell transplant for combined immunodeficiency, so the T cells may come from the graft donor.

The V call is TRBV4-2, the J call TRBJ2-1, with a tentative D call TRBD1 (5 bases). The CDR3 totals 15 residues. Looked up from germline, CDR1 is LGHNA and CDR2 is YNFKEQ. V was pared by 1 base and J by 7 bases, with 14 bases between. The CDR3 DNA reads TGTGCCAGCAGCCAAGGGGGCTTGCCAGGGAATGAGCAGTTCTTC. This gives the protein CASSQGGLPGNEQFF.

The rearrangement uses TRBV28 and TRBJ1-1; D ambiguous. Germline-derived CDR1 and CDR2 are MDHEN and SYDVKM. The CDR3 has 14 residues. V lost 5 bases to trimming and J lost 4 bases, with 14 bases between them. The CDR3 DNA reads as TGTGCCAGCAGTCTTGGCCCTGCCGTCACTGAAGCTTTCTTT. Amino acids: CASSLGPAVTEAFF.

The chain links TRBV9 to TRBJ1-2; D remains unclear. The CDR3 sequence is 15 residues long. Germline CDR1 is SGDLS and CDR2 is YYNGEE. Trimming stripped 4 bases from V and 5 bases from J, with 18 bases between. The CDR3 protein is CASSQNRALRYGYTF. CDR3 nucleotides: TGTGCCAGCAGCCAGAATCGGGCTTTGCGGTATGGCTACACCTTC. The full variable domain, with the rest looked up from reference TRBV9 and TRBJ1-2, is DSGVTQTPKHLITATGQRVTLRCSPRSGDLSVYWYQQSLDQGLQFLIQYYNGEERAKGNILERFSAQQFPDLHSELNLSSLELGDSALYFCASSQNRALRYGYTFGSGTRLTVV.

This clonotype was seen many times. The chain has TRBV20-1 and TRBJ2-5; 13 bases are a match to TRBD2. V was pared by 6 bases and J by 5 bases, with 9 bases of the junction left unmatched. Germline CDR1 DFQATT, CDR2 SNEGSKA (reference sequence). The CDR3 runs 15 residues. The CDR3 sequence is CSAILAGGPWETQYF. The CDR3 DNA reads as TGCAGTGCCATACTAGCGGGGGGGCCTTGGGAGACCCAGTACTTC.

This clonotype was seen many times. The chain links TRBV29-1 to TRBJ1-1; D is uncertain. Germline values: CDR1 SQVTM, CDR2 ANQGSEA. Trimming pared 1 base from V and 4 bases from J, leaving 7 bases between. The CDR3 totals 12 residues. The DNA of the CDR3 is TGCAGCGTTGAAGCCCCAATCACTGAAGCTTTCTTT. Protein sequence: CSVEAPITEAFF.

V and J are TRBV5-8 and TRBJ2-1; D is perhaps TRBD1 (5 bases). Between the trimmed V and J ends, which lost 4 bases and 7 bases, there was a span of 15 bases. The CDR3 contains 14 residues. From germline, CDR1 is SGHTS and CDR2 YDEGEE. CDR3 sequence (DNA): TGTGCCAGCAGCCCCGGACGGTACAGGAATGAGCAGTTCTTC. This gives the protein CASSPGRYRNEQFF.

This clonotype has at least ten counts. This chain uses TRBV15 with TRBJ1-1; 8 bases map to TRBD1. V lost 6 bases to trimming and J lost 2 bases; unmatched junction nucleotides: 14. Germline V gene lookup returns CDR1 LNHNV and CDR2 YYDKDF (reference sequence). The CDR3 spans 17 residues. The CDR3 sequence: CATRTLPGQGDNTEAFF. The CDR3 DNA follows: TGTGCCACCAGGACCCTCCCCGGACAGGGAGATAACACTGAAGCTTTCTTT.

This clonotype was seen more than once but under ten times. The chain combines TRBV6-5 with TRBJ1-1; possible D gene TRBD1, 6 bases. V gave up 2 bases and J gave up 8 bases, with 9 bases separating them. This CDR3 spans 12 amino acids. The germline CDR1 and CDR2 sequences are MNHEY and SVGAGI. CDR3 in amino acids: CASSYPDREAFF. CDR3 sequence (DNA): TGTGCCAGCAGTTACCCCGACAGGGAAGCTTTCTTT.

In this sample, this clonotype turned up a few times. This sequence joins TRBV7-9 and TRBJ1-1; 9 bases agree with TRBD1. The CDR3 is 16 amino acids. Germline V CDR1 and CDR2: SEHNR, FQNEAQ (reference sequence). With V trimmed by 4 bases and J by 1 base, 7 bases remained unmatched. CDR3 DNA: TGTGCCAGCAGCTCATTCGACAGGGGGGGGAACACTGAAGCTTTCTTT. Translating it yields CASSSFDRGGNTEAFF.

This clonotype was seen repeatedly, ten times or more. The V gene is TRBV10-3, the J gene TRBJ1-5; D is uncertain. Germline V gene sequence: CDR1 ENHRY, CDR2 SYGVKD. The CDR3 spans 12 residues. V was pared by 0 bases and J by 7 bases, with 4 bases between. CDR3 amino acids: CAISESRQPQHF. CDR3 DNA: TGTGCCATCAGTGAGTCGAGGCAGCCCCAGCATTTT.

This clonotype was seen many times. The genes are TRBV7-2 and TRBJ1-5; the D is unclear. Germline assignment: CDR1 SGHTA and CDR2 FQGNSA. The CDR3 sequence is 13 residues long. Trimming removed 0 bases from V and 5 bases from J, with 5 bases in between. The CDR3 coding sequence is TGTGCCAGCAGCTTAGCTGGCTATCAGCCCCAGCATTTT. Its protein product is CASSLAGYQPQHF.

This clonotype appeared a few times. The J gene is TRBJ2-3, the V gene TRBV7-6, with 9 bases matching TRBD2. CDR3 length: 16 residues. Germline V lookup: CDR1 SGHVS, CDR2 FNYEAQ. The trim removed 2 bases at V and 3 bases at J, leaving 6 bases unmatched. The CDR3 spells CASSLISSGMTDTQYF. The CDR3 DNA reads TGTGCCAGCAGCTTAATCTCTAGCGGGATGACAGATACGCAGTATTTT.

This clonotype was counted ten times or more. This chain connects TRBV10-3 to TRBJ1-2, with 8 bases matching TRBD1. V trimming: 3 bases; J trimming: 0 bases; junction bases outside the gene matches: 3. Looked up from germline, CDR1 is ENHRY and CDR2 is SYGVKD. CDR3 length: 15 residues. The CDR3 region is CAISENRGANYGYTF. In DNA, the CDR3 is TGTGCCATCAGTGAAAACAGGGGGGCTAACTATGGCTACACCTTC.

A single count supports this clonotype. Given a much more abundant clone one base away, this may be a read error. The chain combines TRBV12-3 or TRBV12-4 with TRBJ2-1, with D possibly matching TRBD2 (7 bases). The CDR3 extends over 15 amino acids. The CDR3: CPSSLQRDTNNEQFF. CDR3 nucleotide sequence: TGTCCCAGCAGTTTGCAGCGGGACACAAACAATGAGCAGTTCTTC.

The CDR3 DNA is TGTGCCAGCAGTTACTCAGGGAACTTCTATGGCTACACCTTC. Its translation: CASSYSGNFYGYTF. The chain uses TRBV6-5 and TRBJ1-2; D ambiguous. Germline V lookup: CDR1 MNHEY, CDR2 SVGAGI. The CDR3 runs 14 residues. Trimming took off 0 bases at V and 4 bases at J, with 9 bases between the two ends.

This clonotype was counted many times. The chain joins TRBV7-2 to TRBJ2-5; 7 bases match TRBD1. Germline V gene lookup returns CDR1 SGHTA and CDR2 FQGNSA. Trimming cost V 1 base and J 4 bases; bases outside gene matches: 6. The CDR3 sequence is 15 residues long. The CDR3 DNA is TGTGCCAGCAGCTTAGACGGCAGGGGGAGAGAGACCCAGTACTTC. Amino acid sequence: CASSLDGRGRETQYF.

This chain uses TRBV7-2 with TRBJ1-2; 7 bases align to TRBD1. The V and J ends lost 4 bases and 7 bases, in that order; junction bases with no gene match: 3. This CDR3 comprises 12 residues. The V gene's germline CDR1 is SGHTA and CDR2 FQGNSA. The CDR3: CASSSTGRGYTF. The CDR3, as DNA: TGTGCCAGCAGCTCGACAGGGCGTGGCTACACCTTC.

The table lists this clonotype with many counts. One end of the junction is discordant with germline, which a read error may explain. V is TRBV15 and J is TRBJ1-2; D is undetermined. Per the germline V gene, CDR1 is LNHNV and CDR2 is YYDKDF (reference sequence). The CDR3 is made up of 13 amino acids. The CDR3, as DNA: TGTGCCATCAGCACTCGGTTGAACTATGGCTACACCTTC. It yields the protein CAISTRLNYGYTF.